This T cell receptor (beta chain) was recorded in a study of cytomegalovirus exposure and HLA in healthy donors. The CDR3 is 18 amino acids. Germline V gene sequence: CDR1 SEHNR, CDR2 FQNEAQ (reference sequence). Trimming at V came to 3 bases and at J to 0 bases, leaving 10 bases not matched to a gene. PCR employed 60 Vbeta and 13 Jbeta primers. This table comes from immunoSEQ multiplex PCR, and its TCRdb copy is limited to in-frame clones, with some not included. The sample lists approximately 190,000 clones, about 90% seen once, with under 1.2% in the top ten. The TCR originated in a boy aged 2 to 10 in good health and CMV-seronegative. Material: PBMCs. The rearrangement joins TRBV7-9 to TRBJ1-3, with 8 bases fitting TRBD1. CDR3 bases: TGTGCCAGCAGCTTTGGACAGGGTGCCGAACGCTCTGGAAACACCATATATTTT. This codes for CASSFGQGAERSGNTIYF.